This T cell receptor beta chain was documented in a study of blood T cells in healthy people across ages. On this clonotype itself: Antigen specificity is unknown.

The authors ran a second PCR of about 6 to 11 cycles using a sample-barcoded 5' primer and a J-beta primer mix. TCRdb reanalysed the 5' RACE reads using MiXCR and keeps one entry per CDR3 protein. The repertoire includes 800,000 to 1,000,000 distinct CDR3 sequences, 45% to 50% of them detected once, and around an eighth sits in the top ten. Whole-study findings and limits: Because sorting was not performed, PBMCs prevented conclusive naive versus antigen-experienced comparison.

The material sequenced was blood. The clonotype originates from a man younger than 40 in good health.

The CDR3 bases are TGTGCCAGCAGTTTAGGGGCTCAAGGGGTCACCTACGAGCAGTACTTC. Translated: CASSLGAQGVTYEQYF. This chain joins TRBV12-3 or TRBV12-4 and TRBJ2-7; TRBD1 might be the D (5 bases). The CDR3 consists of 16 residues. Deletions cut 1 base from V and 2 bases from J, with 15 bases between.